A selection of T cell receptor beta chains follows, all from one sample in a study of radiation and T cells in renal cell carcinoma. Profiling relied on immunoSEQ multiplex PCR, and the TCRdb table lists in-frame clones only, not all of them. This table holds some 43,000 clones, over 80% found once. Specimen: blood, collected from a patient whose treatment included radiotherapy and nephrectomy. The origin of the receptors is a woman in her 70s with renal cell carcinoma. Both conserved end residues are trimmed from each CDR3. The order of the fields is V gene, CDR3 protein.

TRBV2 ASRPHRGRGNQPQH
TRBV5-6 ASSVRGRTEAF
TRBV5-1 ASSLARDIGETQY
TRBV7-5 ARTLTGGDTQY
TRBV5-4 ASSPGQREQETQY
TRBV7-9 ASSSTGTSGGGLRYEQY
TRBV4-2 ASSRRDPGQVNEKLF
TRBV25-1 ASSEAQGSTDTQY
TRBV15 ATSRAPGQGNTIY
TRBV5-6 ASSLATGSEF
TRBV5-6 ASSADRGNYGYT
TRBV27 ASSLSIDFTEAF
TRBV30 AWKFRDRGQGEQY
TRBV19 ASSIGPHYNEQF
TRBV14 ASSPLGPPGANVLT
TRBV7-9 ASSATGGTGELF
TRBV15 ATSRGSTSSYEQY
TRBV11-3 ASSLGQETQY
TRBV6-5 ASSYSFLGQGGYT
TRBV2 ASSEEKGRPRAF
TRBV4-1 ASSQELVEKLF
TRBV5-1 ASSFGGSVRSGANVLT
TRBV4-1 ASSQTLLQGGTEAF
TRBV6-6 ASRTGTGVETQY
TRBV19 ASNRTPGEKLF
TRBV10-3 AISAQDTGTGYT
TRBV5-1 ASSQLTGFGQEGNTGELF
TRBV10-3 AIGLQGPQETQY
TRBV27 ASRRTGTGGKNYGYT
TRBV19 ASSITGRTMNTEAF
TRBV5-6 ASSLRLYGNTIY
TRBV27 ASSLARGSYEQY
TRBV6-6 ASSYVRGGSYEQY
TRBV9 ASSVDNRNTQY
TRBV7-8 ASSLGGSEQY
TRBV5-1 ASSLASTGLYEAF
TRBV5-1 ASSSHGTSGGREQF
TRBV4-3 ASSQDSRTYEQY
TRBV7-6 ASSLGGQETQY
TRBV7-2 ASSLGQVDKKLF